This T cell receptor beta chain was identified during a study of T cell changes during pregnancy in multiple sclerosis. V lost 0 bases, J lost 0 bases, and 10 bases lay in between. The CDR3 loop spans 15 amino acids. Germline values: CDR1 SGHRS, CDR2 YFSETQ. This clone was recorded only once. Sequencing was performed with immunoSEQ multiplex PCR; in TCRdb, only in-frame clones are kept and a portion is missing. The table has roughly 54,000 clones, about nine tenths seen once. The sequencing used CD4+ T cells from peripheral blood mononuclear cells, collected after pregnancy. This TCR was recovered from a female donor with multiple sclerosis, enrolled in a pregnancy study. This chain connects TRBV5-1 to TRBJ2-7; D ambiguous. CDR3 in amino acids: CASSLGATSSYEQYF. In nucleotides, the CDR3 is TGCGCCAGCAGCTTGGGGGCCACGAGCTCCTACGAGCAGTACTTC.